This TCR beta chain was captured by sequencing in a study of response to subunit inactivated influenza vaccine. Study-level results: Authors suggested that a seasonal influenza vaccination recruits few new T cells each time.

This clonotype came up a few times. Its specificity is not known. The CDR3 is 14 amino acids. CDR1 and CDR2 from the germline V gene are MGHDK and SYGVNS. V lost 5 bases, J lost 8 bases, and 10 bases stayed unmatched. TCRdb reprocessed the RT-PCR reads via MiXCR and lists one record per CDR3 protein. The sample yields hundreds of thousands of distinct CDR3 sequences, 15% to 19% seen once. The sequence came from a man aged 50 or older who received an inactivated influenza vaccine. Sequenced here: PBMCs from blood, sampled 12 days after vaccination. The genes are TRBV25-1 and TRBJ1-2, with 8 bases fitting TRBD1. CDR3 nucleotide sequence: TGTGCCAGCAGTTTTCCGGGACAGGAGGAGGGCTACACCTTC. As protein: CASSFPGQEEGYTF.